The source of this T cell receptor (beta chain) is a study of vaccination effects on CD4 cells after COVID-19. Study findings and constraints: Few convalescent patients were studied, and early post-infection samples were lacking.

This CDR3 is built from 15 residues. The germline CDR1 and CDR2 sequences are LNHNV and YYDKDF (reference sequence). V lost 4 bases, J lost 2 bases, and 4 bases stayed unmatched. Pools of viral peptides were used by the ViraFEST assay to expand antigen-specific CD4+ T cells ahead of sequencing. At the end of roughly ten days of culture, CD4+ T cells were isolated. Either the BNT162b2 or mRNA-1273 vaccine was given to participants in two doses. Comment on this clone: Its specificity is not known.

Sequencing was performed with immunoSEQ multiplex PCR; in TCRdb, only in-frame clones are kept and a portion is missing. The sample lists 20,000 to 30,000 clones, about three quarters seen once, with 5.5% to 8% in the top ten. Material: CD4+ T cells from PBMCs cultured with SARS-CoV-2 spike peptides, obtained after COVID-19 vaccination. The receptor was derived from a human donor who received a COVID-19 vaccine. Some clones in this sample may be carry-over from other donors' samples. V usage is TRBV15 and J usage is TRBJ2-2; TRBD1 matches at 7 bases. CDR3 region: CATSTRQGNTGELFF. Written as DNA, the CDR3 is TGTGCCACCAGCACCCGACAGGGTAACACCGGGGAGCTGTTTTTT.